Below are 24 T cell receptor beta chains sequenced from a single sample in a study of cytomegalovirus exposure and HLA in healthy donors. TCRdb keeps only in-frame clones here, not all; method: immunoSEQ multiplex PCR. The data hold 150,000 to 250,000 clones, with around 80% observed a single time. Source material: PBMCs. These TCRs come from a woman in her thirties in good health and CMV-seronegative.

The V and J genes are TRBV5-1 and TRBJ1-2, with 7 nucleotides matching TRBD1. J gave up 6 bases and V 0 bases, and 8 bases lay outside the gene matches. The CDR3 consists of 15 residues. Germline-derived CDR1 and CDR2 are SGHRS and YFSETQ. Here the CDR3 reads CASSLGGQWADGYTF. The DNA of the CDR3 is TGCGCCAGCAGCTTGGGGGGACAGTGGGCGGATGGCTACACCTTC.

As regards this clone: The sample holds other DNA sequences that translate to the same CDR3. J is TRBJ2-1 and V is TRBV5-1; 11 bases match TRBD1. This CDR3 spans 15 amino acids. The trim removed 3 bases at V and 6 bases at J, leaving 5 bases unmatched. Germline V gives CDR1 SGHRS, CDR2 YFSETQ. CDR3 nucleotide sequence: TGCGCCAGCAGCTACGGACAGGGGGCGGGCAATGAGCAGTTCTTC. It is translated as CASSYGQGAGNEQFF.

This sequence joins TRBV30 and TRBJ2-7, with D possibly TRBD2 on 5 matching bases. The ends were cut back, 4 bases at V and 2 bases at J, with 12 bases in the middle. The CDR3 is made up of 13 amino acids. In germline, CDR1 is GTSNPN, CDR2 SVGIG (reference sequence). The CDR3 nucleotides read TGTGCCTGGACCGAGGGCGGACCCTACGAGCAGTACTTC. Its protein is CAWTEGGPYEQYF.

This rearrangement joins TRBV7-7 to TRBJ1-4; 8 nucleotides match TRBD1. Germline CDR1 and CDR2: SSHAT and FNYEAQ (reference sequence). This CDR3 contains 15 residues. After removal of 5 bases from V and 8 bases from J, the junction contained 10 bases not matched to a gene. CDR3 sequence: CASSLRQGKAEKLFF. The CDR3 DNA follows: TGTGCCAGCAGCCTACGACAGGGGAAGGCAGAAAAACTGTTTTTT.

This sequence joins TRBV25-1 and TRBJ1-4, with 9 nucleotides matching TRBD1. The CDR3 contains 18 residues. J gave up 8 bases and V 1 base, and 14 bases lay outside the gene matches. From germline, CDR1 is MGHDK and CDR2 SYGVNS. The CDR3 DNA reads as TGTGCCAGCAGTGAATGGTGGGGACAGGGTTACTCCGGAGAAAAACTGTTTTTT. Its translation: CASSEWWGQGYSGEKLFF.

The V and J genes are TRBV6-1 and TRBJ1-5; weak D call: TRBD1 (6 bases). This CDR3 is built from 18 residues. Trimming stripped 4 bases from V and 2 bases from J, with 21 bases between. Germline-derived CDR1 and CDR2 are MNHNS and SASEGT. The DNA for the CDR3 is TGTGCCAGCAGTGGACAGATACAGGGAGCGGAGGGCAATCAGCCCCAGCATTTT. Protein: CASSGQIQGAEGNQPQHF.

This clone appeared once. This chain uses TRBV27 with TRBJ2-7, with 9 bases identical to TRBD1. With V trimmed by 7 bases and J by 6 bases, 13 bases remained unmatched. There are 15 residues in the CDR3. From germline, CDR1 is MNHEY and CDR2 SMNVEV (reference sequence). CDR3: CASNYLGQGSSEQYF. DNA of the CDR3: TGTGCCAGCAATTATTTAGGACAGGGGTCGAGCGAGCAGTACTTC.

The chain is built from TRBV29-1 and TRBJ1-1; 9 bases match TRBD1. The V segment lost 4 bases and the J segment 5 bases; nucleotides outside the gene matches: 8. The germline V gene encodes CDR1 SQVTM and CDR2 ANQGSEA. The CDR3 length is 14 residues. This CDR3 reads CSVGAGTGYTEAFF. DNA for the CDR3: TGCAGCGTTGGGGCCGGGACAGGGTATACTGAAGCTTTCTTT.

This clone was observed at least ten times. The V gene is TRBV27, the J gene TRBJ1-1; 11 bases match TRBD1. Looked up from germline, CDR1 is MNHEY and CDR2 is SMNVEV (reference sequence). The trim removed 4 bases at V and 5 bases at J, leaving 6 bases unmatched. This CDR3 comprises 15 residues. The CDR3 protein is CASSSGQGAVTEAFF. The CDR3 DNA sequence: TGTGCCAGCAGTTCAGGACAGGGGGCAGTGACTGAAGCTTTCTTT.

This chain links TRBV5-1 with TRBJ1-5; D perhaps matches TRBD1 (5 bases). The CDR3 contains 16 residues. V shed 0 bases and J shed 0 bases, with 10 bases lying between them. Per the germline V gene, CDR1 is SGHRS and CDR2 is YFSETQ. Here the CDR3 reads CASSLEPRDSNQPQHF. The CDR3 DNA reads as TGCGCCAGCAGCTTGGAGCCCAGGGATAGCAATCAGCCCCAGCATTTT.

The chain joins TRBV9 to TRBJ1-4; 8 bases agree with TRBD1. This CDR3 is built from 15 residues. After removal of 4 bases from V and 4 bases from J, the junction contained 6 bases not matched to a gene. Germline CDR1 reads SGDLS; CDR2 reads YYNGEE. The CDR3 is CASSKTQGVNEKLFF. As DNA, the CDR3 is TGTGCCAGCAGCAAAACACAGGGGGTTAATGAAAAACTGTTTTTT. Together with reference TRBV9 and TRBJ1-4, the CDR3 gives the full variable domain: DSGVTQTPKHLITATGQRVTLRCSPRSGDLSVYWYQQSLDQGLQFLIQYYNGEERAKGNILERFSAQQFPDLHSELNLSSLELGDSALYFCASSKTQGVNEKLFFGSGTQLSVL.

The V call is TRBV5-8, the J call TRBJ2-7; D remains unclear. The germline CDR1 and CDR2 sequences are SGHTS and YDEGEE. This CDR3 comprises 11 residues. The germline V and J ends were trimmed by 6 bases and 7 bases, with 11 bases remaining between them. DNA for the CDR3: TGTGCCAGCATCCTCGGTGTGGAGCAGTACTTC. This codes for CASILGVEQYF.

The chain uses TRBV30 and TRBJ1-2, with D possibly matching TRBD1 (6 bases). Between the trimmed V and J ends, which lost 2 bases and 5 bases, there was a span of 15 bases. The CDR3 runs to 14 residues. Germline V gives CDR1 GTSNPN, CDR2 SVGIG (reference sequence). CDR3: CAWSTGHRTYGYTF. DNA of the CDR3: TGTGCCTGGAGTACGGGACATCGGACTTATGGCTACACCTTC.

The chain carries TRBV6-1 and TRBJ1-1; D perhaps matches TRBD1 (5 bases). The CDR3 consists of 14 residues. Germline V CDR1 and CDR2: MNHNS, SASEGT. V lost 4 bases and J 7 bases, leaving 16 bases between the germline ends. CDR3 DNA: TGTGCCAGCAGTGGGGGACTGGAGAGCGATGAAGCTTTCTTT. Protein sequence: CASSGGLESDEAFF.

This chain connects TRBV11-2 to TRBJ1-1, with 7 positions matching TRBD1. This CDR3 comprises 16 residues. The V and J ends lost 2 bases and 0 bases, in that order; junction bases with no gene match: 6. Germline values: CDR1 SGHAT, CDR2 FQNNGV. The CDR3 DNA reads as TGTGCCAGCAGCTTACCCAGGGACAGCCTGAACACTGAAGCTTTCTTT. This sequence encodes CASSLPRDSLNTEAFF.

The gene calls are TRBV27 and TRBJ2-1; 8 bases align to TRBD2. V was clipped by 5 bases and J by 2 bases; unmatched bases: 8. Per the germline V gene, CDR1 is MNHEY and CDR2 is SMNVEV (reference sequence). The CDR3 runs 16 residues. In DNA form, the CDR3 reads TGTGCCAGCAGTCCCTCGGGACTAGACCCCTACAATGAGCAGTTCTTC. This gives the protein CASSPSGLDPYNEQFF.

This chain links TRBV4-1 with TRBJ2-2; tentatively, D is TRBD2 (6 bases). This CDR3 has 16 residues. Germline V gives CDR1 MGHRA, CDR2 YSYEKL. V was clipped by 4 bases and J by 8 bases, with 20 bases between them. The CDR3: CASSRTEGTAGGELFF. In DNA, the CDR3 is TGCGCCAGCAGCCGCACCGAGGGGACGGCGGGAGGGGAGCTGTTTTTT.

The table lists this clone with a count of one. The CDR3 loop reads CGSTALSGEQYF. The CDR3 DNA sequence: TGTGGGAGCACCGCATTGTCGGGTGAGCAGTACTTC. V gene TRBV28 combines with J gene TRBJ2-7; no definite D call. Germline lookup yields CDR1 MDHEN and CDR2 SYDVKM. This CDR3 spans 12 amino acids.

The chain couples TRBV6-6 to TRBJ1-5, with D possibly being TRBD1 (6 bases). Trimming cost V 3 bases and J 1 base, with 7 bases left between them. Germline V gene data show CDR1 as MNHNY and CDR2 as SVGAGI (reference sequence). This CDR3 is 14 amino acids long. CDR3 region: CASSYDRSNQPQHF. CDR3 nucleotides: TGTGCCAGCAGTTATGACAGGAGCAATCAGCCCCAGCATTTT.

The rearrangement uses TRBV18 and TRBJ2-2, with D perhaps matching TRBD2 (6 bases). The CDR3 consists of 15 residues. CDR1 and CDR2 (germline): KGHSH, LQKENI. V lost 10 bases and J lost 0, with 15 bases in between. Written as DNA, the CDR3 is TGTGCCAACGATACGGGAGCGACGAACACCGGGGAGCTGTTTTTT. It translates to CANDTGATNTGELFF.

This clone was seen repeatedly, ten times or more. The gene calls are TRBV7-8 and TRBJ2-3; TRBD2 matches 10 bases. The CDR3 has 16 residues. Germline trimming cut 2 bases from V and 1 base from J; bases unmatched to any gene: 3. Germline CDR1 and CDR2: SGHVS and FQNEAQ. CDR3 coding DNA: TGTGCCAGCAGCTTATCTAGCGGGGGCCGCACAGATACGCAGTATTTT. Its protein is CASSLSSGGRTDTQYF. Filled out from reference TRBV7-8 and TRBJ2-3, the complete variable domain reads GAGVSQSPRYKVAKRGQDVALRCDPISGHVSLFWYQQALGQGPEFLTYFQNEAQLDKSGLPSDRFFAERPEGSVSTLKIQRTQQEDSAVYLCASSLSSGGRTDTQYFGPGTRLTVL.

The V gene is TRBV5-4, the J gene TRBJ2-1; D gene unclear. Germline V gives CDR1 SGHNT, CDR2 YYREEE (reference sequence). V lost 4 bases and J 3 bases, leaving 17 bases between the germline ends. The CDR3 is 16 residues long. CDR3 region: CASSLKIQSNYNEQFF. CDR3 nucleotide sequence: TGTGCCAGCAGCCTAAAGATTCAATCTAACTACAATGAGCAGTTCTTC.

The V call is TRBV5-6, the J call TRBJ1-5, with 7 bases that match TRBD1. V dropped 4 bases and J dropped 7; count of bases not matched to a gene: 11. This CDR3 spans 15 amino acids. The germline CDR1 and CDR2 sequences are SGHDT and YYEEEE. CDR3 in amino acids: CASSRRQGRGQPQHF. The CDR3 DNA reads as TGTGCCAGCAGCCGGAGACAGGGAAGGGGCCAGCCCCAGCATTTT.

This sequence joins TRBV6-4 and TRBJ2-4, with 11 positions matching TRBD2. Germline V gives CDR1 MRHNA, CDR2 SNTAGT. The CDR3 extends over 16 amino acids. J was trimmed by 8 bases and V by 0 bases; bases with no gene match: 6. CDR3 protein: CASSDSLAGEVDIQYF. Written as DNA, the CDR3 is TGTGCCAGCAGTGACTCACTAGCGGGAGAGGTTGACATTCAGTACTTC.